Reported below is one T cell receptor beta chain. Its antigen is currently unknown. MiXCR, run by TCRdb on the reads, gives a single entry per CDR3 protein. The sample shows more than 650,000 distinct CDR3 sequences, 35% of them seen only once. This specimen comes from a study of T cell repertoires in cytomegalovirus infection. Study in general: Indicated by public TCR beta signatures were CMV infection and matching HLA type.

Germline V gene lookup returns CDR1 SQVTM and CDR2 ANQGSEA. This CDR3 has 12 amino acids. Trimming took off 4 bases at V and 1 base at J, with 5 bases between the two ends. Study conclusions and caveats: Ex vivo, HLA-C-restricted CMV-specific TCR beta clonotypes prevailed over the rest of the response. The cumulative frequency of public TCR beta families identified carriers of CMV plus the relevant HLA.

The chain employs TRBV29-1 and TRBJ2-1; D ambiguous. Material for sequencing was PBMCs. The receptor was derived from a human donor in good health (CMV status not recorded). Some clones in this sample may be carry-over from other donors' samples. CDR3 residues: CSVGLSYNEQFF. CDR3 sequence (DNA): TGCAGCGTTGGGCTTTCCTACAATGAGCAGTTCTTC.